This TCR beta chain was found in a study of response to subunit inactivated influenza vaccine (dated by TCRdb to between 2017 and 2018). About the study as a whole: Deep quantitative profiling of the T cell receptor repertoire was used in the study to follow responses to a trivalent subunit inactivated influenza vaccine. The paper's findings and limits, for the study overall: The authors suggested that each seasonal influenza vaccination may recruit only a limited number of new T cells.

The CDR3, from cysteine to phenylalanine, totals 17 residues. Only the CDR3 part of the read is kept: 51 bases, read in frame from the first base. The CDR1 and CDR2 encoded by the germline V gene (reference sequence) are DFQATT and SNEGSKA. V is trimmed back by 1 base and J by 0 bases, and the junction contains 8 bases that no gene match accounts for. Libraries were constructed by RT-PCR. Sequencing instrument: Illumina HiSeq 2500. In TCRdb, the public reads were trimmed at Q25 with fastp and aligned with MiXCR, with productive beta chains retained. Duplicate CDR3 protein sequences are folded into a single record with the most common DNA and genes. The sample table holds about 800,000 distinct CDR3 sequences, of which about 20% were seen once. The leading ten clones occupy roughly 10% of the sample. Note on this clonotype: Its antigen has not been determined. No base quality information exists; no much larger clone differs at one position.

The receptor was derived from a man aged 50-60 years who received an inactivated influenza vaccine. Donor details come from another sample of the same person, matched by shared clones. The sequencing here drew on PBMCs from blood, taken less than 6 days after vaccination. This chain joins TRBV20-1 to TRBJ1-3; a stretch of 8 junction bases matches TRBD1. The nucleotide sequence is given as TGCAGTGCTAGAGTAAGCGGGACAGGAACCTCTGGAAACACCATATATTTT. It translates to CSARVSGTGTSGNTIYF.